This section outlines one T cell receptor (beta chain) sequence together with its context. This entry belongs to a study of a mutant IDH1 vaccine in newly diagnosed glioma. The time point was: baseline, week 1 (first vaccination visit). Treatment here: pre-vaccination baseline after standard-of-care therapy. The table came from immunoSEQ multiplex PCR; TCRdb's copy has only in-frame clones and leaves some out. The repertoire holds tens of thousands of clones, about 92% seen once, with about 1.2% in the top ten. Germline V lookup: CDR1 LGHNA, CDR2 YNFKEQ. The V gene end was trimmed by 1 base and the J gene end by 0 bases; junction bases not matched to a gene: 6. The CDR3 runs 17 residues.

Sequences were derived from PBMCs, sampled from a glioma patient treated with radiotherapy, temozolomide or both. The source of this sequence is a man between 40 and 49 years old with glioma. V is TRBV4-2 and J is TRBJ2-5, with 9 bases matching TRBD2. CDR3 residues: CASSQVETSGYQETQYF. The CDR3 bases are TGTGCCAGCAGCCAAGTTGAAACTAGCGGGTACCAAGAGACCCAGTACTTC.